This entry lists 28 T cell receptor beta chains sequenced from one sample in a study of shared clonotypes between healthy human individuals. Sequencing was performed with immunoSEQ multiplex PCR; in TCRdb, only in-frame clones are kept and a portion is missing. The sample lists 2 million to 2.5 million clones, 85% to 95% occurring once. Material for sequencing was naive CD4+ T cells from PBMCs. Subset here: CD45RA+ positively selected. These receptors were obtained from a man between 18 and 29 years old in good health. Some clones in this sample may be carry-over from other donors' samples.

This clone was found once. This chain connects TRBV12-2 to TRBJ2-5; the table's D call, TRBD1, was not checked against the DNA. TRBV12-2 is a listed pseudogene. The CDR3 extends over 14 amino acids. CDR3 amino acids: CASRFPSQQETQYF. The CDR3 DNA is TGTGCAAGTCGCTTCCCCTCTCAGCAAGAGACCCAGTACTTC.

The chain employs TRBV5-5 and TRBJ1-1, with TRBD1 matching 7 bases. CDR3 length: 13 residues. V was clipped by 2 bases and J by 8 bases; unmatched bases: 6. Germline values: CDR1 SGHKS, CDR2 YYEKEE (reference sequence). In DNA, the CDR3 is TGTGCCAGCAGCTTTCAGGGGGGAACCGAAGCTTTCTTT. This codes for CASSFQGGTEAFF.

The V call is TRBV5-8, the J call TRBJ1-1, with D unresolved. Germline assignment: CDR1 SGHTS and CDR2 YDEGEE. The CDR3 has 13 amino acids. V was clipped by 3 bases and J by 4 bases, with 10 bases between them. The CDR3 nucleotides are TGTGCCAGCAGCTGGAGGCGGATCACTGAAGCTTTCTTT. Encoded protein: CASSWRRITEAFF.

The CDR3 region has the DNA TGTGCCAGCAGTGACTCCGGAGGCATTCAGTACTTC. It encodes CASSDSGGIQYF. The V call is TRBV6-4, the J call TRBJ2-4, with TRBD2 as a possible D gene (5 bases). V shed 0 bases and J shed 9 bases, with 6 bases lying between them. The CDR3 length is 12 residues. CDR1 MRHNA and CDR2 SNTAGT come from the germline V gene.

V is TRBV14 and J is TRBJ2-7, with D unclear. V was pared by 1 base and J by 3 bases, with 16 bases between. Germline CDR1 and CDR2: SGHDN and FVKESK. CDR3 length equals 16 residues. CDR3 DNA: TGTGCCAGCAGCCAAGTCCAGAGCTCTTCCGTCTACGAGCAGTACTTC. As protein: CASSQVQSSSVYEQYF.

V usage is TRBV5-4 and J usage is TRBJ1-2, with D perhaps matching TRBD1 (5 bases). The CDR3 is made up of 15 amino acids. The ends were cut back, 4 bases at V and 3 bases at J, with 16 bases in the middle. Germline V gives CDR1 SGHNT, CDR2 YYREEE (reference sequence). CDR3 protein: CASSLRTDSDYGYTF. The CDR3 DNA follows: TGTGCCAGCAGCCTGCGAACCGACAGCGACTATGGCTACACCTTC. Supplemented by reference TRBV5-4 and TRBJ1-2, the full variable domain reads ETGVTQSPTHLIKTRGQQVTLRCSSQSGHNTVSWYQQALGQGPQFIFQYYREEENGRGNFPPRFSGLQFPNYSSELNVNALELDDSALYLCASSLRTDSDYGYTFGSGTRLTVV.

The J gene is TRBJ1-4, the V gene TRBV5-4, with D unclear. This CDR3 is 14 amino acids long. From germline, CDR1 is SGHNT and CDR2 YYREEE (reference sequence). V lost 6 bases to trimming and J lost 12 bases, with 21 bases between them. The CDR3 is CASKDSGASKELFF. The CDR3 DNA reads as TGTGCCAGCAAAGATTCGGGAGCCTCAAAGGAACTGTTTTTT.

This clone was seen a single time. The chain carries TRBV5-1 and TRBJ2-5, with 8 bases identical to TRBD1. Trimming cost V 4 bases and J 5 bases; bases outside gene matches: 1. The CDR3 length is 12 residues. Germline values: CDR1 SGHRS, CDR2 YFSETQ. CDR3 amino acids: CASSHRGETQYF. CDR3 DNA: TGCGCCAGCAGCCACAGGGGGGAGACCCAGTACTTC.

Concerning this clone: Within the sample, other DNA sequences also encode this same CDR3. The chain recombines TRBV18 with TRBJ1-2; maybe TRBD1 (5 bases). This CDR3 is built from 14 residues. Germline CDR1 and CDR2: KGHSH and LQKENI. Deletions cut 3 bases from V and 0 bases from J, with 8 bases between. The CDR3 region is CASSPDTTNYGYTF. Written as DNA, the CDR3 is TGTGCCAGCTCACCGGACACCACTAACTATGGCTACACCTTC.

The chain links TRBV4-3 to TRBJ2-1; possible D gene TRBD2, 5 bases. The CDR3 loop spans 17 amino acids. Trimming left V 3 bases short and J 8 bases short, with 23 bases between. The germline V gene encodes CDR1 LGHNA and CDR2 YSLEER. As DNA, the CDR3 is TGCGCCAGCAGCCAGTATAGAAGCGGCGGAGCGGCGGATGAGCAGTTCTTC. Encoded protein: CASSQYRSGGAADEQFF.

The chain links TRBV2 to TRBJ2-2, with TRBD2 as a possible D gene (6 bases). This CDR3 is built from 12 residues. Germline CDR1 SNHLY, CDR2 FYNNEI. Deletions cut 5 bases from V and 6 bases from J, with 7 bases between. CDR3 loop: CASSREAGELFF. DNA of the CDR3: TGTGCCAGCAGTAGGGAGGCCGGGGAGCTGTTTTTT.

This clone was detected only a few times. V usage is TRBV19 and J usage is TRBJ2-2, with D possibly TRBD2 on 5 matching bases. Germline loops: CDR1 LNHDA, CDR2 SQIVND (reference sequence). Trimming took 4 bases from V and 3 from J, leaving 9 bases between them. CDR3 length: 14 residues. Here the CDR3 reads CASSTRVYTGELFF. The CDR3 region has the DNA TGTGCCAGTAGTACGAGGGTTTACACCGGGGAGCTGTTTTTT.

The CDR3 sequence: CASPSGRRYETQYF. CDR3 sequence (DNA): TGCGCCAGCCCCTCGGGGAGAAGGTATGAGACCCAGTACTTC. The V call is TRBV4-3, the J call TRBJ2-5, with a weak D call TRBD2 (5 bases). The CDR3 length is 14 residues. With 8 bases removed from V and 5 bases from J, the gap between germline ends came to 18 bases. Germline V gene lookup returns CDR1 LGHNA and CDR2 YSLEER.

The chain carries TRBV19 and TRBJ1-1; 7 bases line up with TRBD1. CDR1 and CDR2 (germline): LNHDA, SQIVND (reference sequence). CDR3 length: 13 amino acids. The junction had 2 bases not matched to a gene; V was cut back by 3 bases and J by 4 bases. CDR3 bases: TGTGCCAGTAGTATTCACAGGGGCACTGAAGCTTTCTTT. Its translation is CASSIHRGTEAFF.

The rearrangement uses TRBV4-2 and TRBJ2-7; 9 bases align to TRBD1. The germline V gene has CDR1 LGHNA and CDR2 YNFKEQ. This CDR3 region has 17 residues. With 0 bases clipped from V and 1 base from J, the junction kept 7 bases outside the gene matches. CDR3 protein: CASSQDLMGQGSYEQYF. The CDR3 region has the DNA TGTGCCAGCAGCCAAGATCTGATGGGACAGGGATCCTACGAGCAGTACTTC.

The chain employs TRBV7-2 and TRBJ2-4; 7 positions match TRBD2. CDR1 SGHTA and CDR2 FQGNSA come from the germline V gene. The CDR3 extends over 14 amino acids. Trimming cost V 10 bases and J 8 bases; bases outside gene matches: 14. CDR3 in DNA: TGTGCCACCTCCCCGGGAGGCCCTTGGGACATTCAGTACTTC. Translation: CATSPGGPWDIQYF.

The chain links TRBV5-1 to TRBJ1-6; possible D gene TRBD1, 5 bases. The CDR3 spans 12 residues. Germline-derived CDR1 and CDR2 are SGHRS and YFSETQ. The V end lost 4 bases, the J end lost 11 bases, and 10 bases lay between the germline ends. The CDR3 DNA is TGCGCCAGCAGCCCAACAGGAACACCCCTCCACTTT. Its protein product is CASSPTGTPLHF.

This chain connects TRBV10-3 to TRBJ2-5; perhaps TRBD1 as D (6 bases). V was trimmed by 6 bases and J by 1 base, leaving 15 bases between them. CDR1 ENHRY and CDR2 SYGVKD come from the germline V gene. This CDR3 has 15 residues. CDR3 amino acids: CAIRRAGDSQETQYF. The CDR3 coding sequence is TGTGCCATCAGGCGTGCAGGGGATTCCCAAGAGACCCAGTACTTC.

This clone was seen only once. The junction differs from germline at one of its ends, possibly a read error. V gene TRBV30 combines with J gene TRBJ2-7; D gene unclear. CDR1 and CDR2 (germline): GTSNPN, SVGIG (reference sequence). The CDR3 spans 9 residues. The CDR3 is CAWSESPNF. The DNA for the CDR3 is TGTGCCTGGAGTGAATCGCCGAACTTC.

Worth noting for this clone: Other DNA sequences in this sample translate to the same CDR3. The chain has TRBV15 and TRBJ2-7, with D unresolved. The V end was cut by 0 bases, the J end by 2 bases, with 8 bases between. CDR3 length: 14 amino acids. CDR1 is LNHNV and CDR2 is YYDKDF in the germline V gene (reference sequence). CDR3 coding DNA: TGTGCCACCAGCAGAGAAGGGCAGACCTACGAGCAGTACTTC. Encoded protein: CATSREGQTYEQYF.

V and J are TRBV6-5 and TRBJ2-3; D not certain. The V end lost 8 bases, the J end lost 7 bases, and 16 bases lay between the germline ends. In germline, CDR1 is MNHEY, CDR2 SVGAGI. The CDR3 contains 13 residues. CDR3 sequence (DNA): TGTGCCAGCTCGGCCAACCCATTCTATACGCAGTATTTT. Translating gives CASSANPFYTQYF.

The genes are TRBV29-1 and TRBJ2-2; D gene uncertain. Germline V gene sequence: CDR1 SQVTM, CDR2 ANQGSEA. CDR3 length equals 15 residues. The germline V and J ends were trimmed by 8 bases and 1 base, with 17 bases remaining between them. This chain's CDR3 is CSCEERTGNTGELFF. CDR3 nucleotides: TGCAGCTGCGAAGAACGGACGGGGAACACCGGGGAGCTGTTTTTT.

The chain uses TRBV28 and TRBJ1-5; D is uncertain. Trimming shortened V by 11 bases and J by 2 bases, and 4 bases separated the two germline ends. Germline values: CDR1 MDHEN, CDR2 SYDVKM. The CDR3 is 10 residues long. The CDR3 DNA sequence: TGTGCCGATGGCAATCAGCCCCAGCATTTT. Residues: CADGNQPQHF.

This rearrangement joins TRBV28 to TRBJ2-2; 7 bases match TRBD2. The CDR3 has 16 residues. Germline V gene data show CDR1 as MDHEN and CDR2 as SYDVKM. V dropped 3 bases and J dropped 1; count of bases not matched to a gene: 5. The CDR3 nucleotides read TGTGCCAGCAGTTTTGCGGGAGCCGTGAACACCGGGGAGCTGTTTTTT. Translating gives CASSFAGAVNTGELFF. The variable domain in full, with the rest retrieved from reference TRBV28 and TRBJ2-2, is DVKVTQSSRYLVKRTGEKVFLECVQDMDHENMFWYRQDPGLGLRLIYFSYDVKMKEKGDIPEGYSVSREKKERFSLILESASTNQTSMYLCASSFAGAVNTGELFFGEGSRLTVL.

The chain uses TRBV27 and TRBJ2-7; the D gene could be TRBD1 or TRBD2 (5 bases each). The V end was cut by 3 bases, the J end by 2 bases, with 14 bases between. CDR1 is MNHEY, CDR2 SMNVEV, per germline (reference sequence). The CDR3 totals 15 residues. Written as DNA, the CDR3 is TGTGCCAGCAGTTTCCTCGGGGCGGAAACCTACGAGCAGTACTTC. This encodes CASSFLGAETYEQYF.

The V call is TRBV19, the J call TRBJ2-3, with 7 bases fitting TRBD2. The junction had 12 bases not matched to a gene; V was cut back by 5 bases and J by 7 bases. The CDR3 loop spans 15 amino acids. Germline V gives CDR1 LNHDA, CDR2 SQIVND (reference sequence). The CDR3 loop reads CASSPAGPSANTQYF. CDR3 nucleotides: TGTGCCAGTAGTCCAGCGGGACCGAGTGCGAATACGCAGTATTTT.

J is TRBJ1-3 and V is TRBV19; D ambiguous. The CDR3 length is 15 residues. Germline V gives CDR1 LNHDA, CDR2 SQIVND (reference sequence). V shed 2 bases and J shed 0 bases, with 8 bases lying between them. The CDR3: CASSISADSGNTIYF. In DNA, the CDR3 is TGTGCCAGTAGTATAAGCGCGGACTCTGGAAACACCATATATTTT.

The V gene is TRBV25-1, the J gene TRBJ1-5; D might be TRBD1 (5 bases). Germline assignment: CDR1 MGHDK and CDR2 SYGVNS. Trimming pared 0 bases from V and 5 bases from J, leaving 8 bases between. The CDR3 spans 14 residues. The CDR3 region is CASSEYRVDQPQHF. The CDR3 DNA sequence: TGTGCCAGCAGTGAATACAGGGTGGATCAGCCCCAGCATTTT.